Sequencing of this T cell receptor beta chain was carried out in a study of blood T cell repertoires in COVID-19. Study-wide context: COVID-19 samples collected from the United States, Italy and Spain covered acute and convalescent phases. In each case, the material was cDNA or gDNA derived from T cells, B-cell-depleted T cells, or PBMCs.

Per the germline V gene, CDR1 is SGHKS and CDR2 is YYEKEE (reference sequence). This CDR3 contains 14 residues. Trimming removed 0 bases from V and 0 bases from J, with 7 bases in between. Authors' analysis steps: By means of reference gene primer amplification, nucleated cell counts were estimated. Assay: immunoSEQ multiplex PCR; the TCRdb copy retains only in-frame clones and omits some. The DNA gave D and trimming, while V, J and clone size come from that table. The sample records fewer than 250,000 clones, about 90% being singletons. Enrollees, about 18 to 89 years old, lived in about two dozen US areas.

The rearrangement uses TRBV5-5 and TRBJ2-7; D remains ambiguous. The source of this sequence is a woman aged 45-59 years with acute COVID-19. Sequenced material: PBMCs or T cells enriched from blood (not recorded which). The chain's CDR3 is CASSLAPGSYEQYF. In nucleotides, the CDR3 is TGTGCCAGCAGCTTGGCCCCGGGCTCCTACGAGCAGTACTTC.